The 18 T cell receptor beta chains listed next were all sequenced from one sample in a study of response to subunit inactivated influenza vaccine. In TCRdb, the RT-PCR reads were re-called with MiXCR into one record per CDR3 protein. The repertoire holds fewer than 200,000 distinct CDR3 sequences, with 9.2% as singletons. The starting material was non-naive T cells sorted from PBMCs, obtained on the day of vaccination. The receptors originated from a man aged 50 to 60 who received an inactivated influenza vaccine.

This clonotype occurred a few times. V usage is TRBV5-4 and J usage is TRBJ2-2, with D possibly being TRBD1 (5 bases). The CDR3 has 15 residues. Germline-derived CDR1 and CDR2 are SGHNT and YYREEE (reference sequence). Trimming shortened V by 4 bases and J by 4 bases, and 14 bases separated the two germline ends. CDR3 DNA sequence: TGTGCCAGCAGCCTGGATCAGGGTGGCACCGGGGAGCTGTTTTTT. It yields the protein CASSLDQGGTGELFF.

The rearrangement joins TRBV7-9 to TRBJ2-3; TRBD1 or TRBD2 may be the D gene (5 bases each). In germline, CDR1 is SEHNR, CDR2 FQNEAQ (reference sequence). The CDR3 totals 16 residues. The V gene lost 0 bases and the J gene lost 0 bases, with 10 bases spanning the gap. The CDR3 DNA reads as TGTGCCAGCAGCTTAGCTAGGGGACCAAGCACAGATACGCAGTATTTT. Its protein product is CASSLARGPSTDTQYF.

The rearrangement joins TRBV6-5 to TRBJ1-2, with a tentative D call TRBD1 (5 bases). Looked up from germline, CDR1 is MNHEY and CDR2 is SVGAGI. The ends were cut back, 0 bases at V and 3 bases at J, with 8 bases in the middle. The length of the CDR3 is 14 residues. CDR3 nucleotide sequence: TGTGCCAGCAGTTACTCGGGGGAGGACTATGGCTACACCTTC. It specifies CASSYSGEDYGYTF.

This clonotype came up many times. This chain uses TRBV6-2 or TRBV6-3 with TRBJ2-5, with TRBD1 matching 7 bases. V lost 2 bases, J lost 4 bases, and 7 bases stayed unmatched. The CDR3 loop spans 15 amino acids. Germline CDR1 MNHEY, CDR2 SVGEGT. The CDR3 DNA reads TGTGCCAGCAGTTACCCCGGACAGGCACCAGAGACCCAGTACTTC. This translates into CASSYPGQAPETQYF.

This clonotype was counted only a few times. The CDR3: CATSSLPGYEQYF. In DNA, the CDR3 is TGTGCCACCAGCAGCCTACCGGGGTACGAGCAGTACTTC. The J gene is TRBJ2-7, the V gene TRBV15; weak D call: TRBD2 (5 bases). This CDR3 is 13 amino acids long. The V and J ends lost 3 bases and 4 bases respectively, with 10 bases between them. The germline V gene has CDR1 LNHNV and CDR2 YYDKDF (reference sequence).

CDR3 nucleotide sequence: TGTGCCAGCAGGCCGTCGGCCAGCTATGGCTACACCTTC. Protein sequence: CASRPSASYGYTF. The rearrangement uses TRBV25-1 and TRBJ1-2; D gene uncertain. Germline V lookup: CDR1 MGHDK, CDR2 SYGVNS. The V end lost 6 bases, the J end lost 4 bases, and 12 bases lay between the germline ends. The CDR3 spans 13 residues.

This clonotype was counted ten times or more. The chain employs TRBV28 and TRBJ2-3, with D perhaps matching TRBD2 (6 bases). Germline lookup yields CDR1 MDHEN and CDR2 SYDVKM. The V end lost 6 bases, the J end lost 5 bases, and 15 bases lay between the germline ends. This CDR3 comprises 14 residues. In nucleotides, the CDR3 is TGTGCCAGCAGCACCCCCCTCGGGGGAGATACGCAGTATTTT. The encoded protein is CASSTPLGGDTQYF.

The genes are TRBV20-1 and TRBJ2-1; D is ambiguous. V lost 0 bases, J lost 10 bases, and 10 bases lay in between. The CDR3 extends over 12 amino acids. Germline assignment: CDR1 DFQATT and CDR2 SNEGSKA (reference sequence). The CDR3 here is CSARDLIREQFF. The DNA for the CDR3 is TGCAGTGCTAGAGATCTTATTCGGGAGCAGTTCTTC.

The V and J genes are TRBV28 and TRBJ2-3; D uncertain. CDR3 length: 15 residues. CDR1 MDHEN and CDR2 SYDVKM come from the germline V gene. The V end lost 3 bases, the J end lost 4 bases, and 14 bases lay between the germline ends. CDR3 sequence (DNA): TGTGCCAGCAGTTTGCCCTTAACATCCGCAGATACGCAGTATTTT. This encodes CASSLPLTSADTQYF.

This clonotype was counted a few times. The CDR3 nucleotides are TGCAGTGCTAGAGTTGGTACAGGGTACACTGAAGCTTTCTTT. It yields the protein CSARVGTGYTEAFF. V usage is TRBV20-1 and J usage is TRBJ1-1, with D maybe TRBD1 (6 bases). The CDR3 runs to 14 residues. Germline V gene lookup returns CDR1 DFQATT and CDR2 SNEGSKA (reference sequence). V was cut by 1 base and J by 3 bases, with 12 bases left in between.

The chain has TRBV5-1 and TRBJ1-5; 7 bases map to TRBD1. V gave up 0 bases and J gave up 8 bases; unmatched junction bases: 8. The CDR3 is 15 residues long. Germline lookup yields CDR1 SGHRS and CDR2 YFSETQ. For the CDR3, the DNA is TGCGCCAGCAGCTTGGATGGGACAGCTTCAGAGCCCCAGCATTTT. This gives the protein CASSLDGTASEPQHF.

This clonotype showed up just a few times. This chain links TRBV20-1 with TRBJ2-3; 10 bases are a match to TRBD1. CDR1 and CDR2 from the germline V gene are DFQATT and SNEGSKA (reference sequence). Trimming removed 3 bases from V and 2 bases from J; junction bases left unmatched: 5. This CDR3 spans 15 amino acids. The CDR3 DNA reads TGCAGTGCTAGGGCCGGACAGGGGGTCACAGATACGCAGTATTTT. It translates to CSARAGQGVTDTQYF.

The gene calls are TRBV4-3 and TRBJ2-7; 11 nucleotides match TRBD2. This CDR3 comprises 15 residues. Germline assignment: CDR1 LGHNA and CDR2 YSLEER. V was clipped by 4 bases and J by 2 bases; unmatched bases: 4. The CDR3 DNA reads TGCGCCAGCAGCCGAACTAGCGGGGGTACCTACGAGCAGTACTTC. This codes for CASSRTSGGTYEQYF.

The table lists this clonotype with a count of one. The J gene is TRBJ2-1, the V gene TRBV4-1, with D possibly being TRBD1 (6 bases). CDR1 and CDR2 from the germline V gene are MGHRA and YSYEKL. This CDR3 region has 18 residues. V lost 6 bases to trimming and J lost 10 bases, with 31 bases between them. CDR3: CASRPRTLRSGVRGEQFF. For the CDR3, the DNA is TGCGCCAGCAGGCCCAGGACTCTGCGATCAGGGGTAAGGGGGGAGCAGTTCTTC.

V gene TRBV10-3 combines with J gene TRBJ2-1; 8 bases fit TRBD2. CDR3 length equals 15 residues. Germline V gene data show CDR1 as ENHRY and CDR2 as SYGVKD. V lost 5 bases to trimming and J lost 9 bases; unmatched junction nucleotides: 12. CDR3 in amino acids: CAISTGTRRDFEQFF. Here the CDR3 DNA reads TGTGCCATCAGTACCGGGACTAGGAGGGACTTTGAGCAGTTCTTC.

V gene TRBV15 combines with J gene TRBJ1-5; the D is unclear. Per the germline V gene, CDR1 is LNHNV and CDR2 is YYDKDF (reference sequence). Deletions cut 5 bases from V and 13 bases from J, with 18 bases between. The CDR3 has 13 amino acids. The CDR3 sequence is CATSEVTVGSQHF. CDR3 DNA: TGTGCCACCAGCGAGGTGACCGTGGGATCACAGCATTTT. The variable domain in full, with the rest retrieved from reference TRBV15 and TRBJ1-5, is DAMVIQNPRYQVTQFGKPVTLSCSQTLNHNVMYWYQQKSSQAPKLLFHYYDKDFNNEADTPDNFQSRRPNTSFCFLDIRSPGLGDTAMYLCATSEVTVGSQHFGDGTRLSIL.

At least ten counts were recorded for this clonotype. The chain combines TRBV4-2 with TRBJ1-6; possible D gene TRBD1, 6 bases. Germline V gives CDR1 LGHNA, CDR2 YNFKEQ. This CDR3 is 15 amino acids long. Trimming left V 0 bases short and J 7 bases short, with 10 bases between. The CDR3 coding sequence is TGTGCCAGCAGCCAAGACGGACAGCAAAATTCACCCCTCCACTTT. This codes for CASSQDGQQNSPLHF.

This clonotype was found many times. The chain carries TRBV6-5 and TRBJ2-1, with TRBD2 matching 7 bases. The trim removed 6 bases at V and 4 bases at J, leaving 9 bases unmatched. Germline loops: CDR1 MNHEY, CDR2 SVGAGI. This CDR3 spans 15 amino acids. The CDR3: CASSFTSEGYNEQFF. The CDR3 DNA is TGTGCCAGCAGCTTTACTAGCGAAGGGTACAATGAGCAGTTCTTC.